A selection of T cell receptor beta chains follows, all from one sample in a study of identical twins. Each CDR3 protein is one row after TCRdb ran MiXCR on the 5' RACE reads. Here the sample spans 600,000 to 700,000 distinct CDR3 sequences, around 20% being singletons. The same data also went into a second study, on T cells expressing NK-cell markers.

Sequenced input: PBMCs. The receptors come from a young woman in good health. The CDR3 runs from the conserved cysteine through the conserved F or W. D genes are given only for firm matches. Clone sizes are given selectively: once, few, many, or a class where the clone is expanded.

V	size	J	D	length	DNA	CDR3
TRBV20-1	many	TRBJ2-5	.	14	TGCAGTGCTAGTGGGGGCAAGCTGGAAGAGACCCAGTACTTC	CSASGGKLEETQYF
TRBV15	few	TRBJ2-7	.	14	TGTGCCACCAGCACCCGGGACGGGACCTACGAGCAGTACTTC	CATSTRDGTYEQYF
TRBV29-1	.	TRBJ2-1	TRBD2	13	TGCAGCGTCGGTTCGGGAGGGCAGAGTGAGCAGTTCTTC	CSVGSGGQSEQFF
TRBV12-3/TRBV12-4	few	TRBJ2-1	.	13	TGTGCCAGCAGTCGTTGGACCGACAATGAGCAGTTCTTC	CASSRWTDNEQFF
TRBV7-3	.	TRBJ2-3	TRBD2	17	TGTGCCAGCAGCTTAATGGCTAGCGGGGCCCTCACAGATACGCAGTATTTT	CASSLMASGALTDTQYF
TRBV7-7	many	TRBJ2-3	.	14	TGTGCTAGCAGCTCCGCGGGGTTCGCAGATACGCAGTATTTT	CASSSAGFADTQYF
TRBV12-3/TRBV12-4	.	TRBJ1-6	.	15	TGTGCCAGCAGTTTATCAAGGTCGGCCAAGGCTCTCCTCCACTTT	CASSLSRSAKALLHF
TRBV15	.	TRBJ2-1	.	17	TGTGCCACCAGCAGACCCGGGGAGAGGGCGGGTATCAATGAGCAGTTCTTC	CATSRPGERAGINEQFF
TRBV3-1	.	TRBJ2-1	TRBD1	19	TGTGCCAGCAGCCAAGAACACCGGGGCTGGGGACAGGAATACAATGAGCAGTTCTTC	CASSQEHRGWGQEYNEQFF
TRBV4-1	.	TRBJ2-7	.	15	TGCGCCAGCAGCCCACGGGACACCGGGTTTTACGAGCAGTACTTC	CASSPRDTGFYEQYF
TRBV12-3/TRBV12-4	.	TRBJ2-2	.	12	TGTGCCAGCAGTTCAATCGGCGGGGAGCTGTTTTTT	CASSSIGGELFF
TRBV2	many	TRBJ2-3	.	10	TGTGCCAGCAGAGCCGATACGCAGTATTTT	CASRADTQYF
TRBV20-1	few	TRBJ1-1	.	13	TGCAGTGCCAAAACGACACTGAACACTGAAGCTTTCTTT	CSAKTTLNTEAFF
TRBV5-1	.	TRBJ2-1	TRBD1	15	TGCGCCAGCACCTCCCATGGGCAGGGGGCCAATGAGCAGTTCTTC	CASTSHGQGANEQFF
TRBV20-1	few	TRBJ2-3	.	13	TGCAGTACCGTGGCGGAGGGAACAGATACGCAGTATTTT	CSTVAEGTDTQYF
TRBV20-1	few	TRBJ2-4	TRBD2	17	TGCAGTGCTAGAGATGGGACTAGCGGGGCCTACAAAAACATTCAGTACTTC	CSARDGTSGAYKNIQYF
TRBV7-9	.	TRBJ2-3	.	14	TGTGCCAGCAGCCGACAGATATTCACAGATACGCAGTATTTT	CASSRQIFTDTQYF
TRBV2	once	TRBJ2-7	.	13	TGTGCCAGCAGCTGGACGGTTTCCTGCGAGCAGTACTTC	CASSWTVSCEQYF
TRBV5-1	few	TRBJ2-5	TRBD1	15	TGCGCCAGCAGCTTGGGACAGGGATTACAAGAGACCCAGTACTTC	CASSLGQGLQETQYF
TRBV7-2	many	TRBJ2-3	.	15	TGTGCCAGCAGCGTAAGATTTGTAAGCACAGATACGCAGTATTTT	CASSVRFVSTDTQYF
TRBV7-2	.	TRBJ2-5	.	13	TGTGCCAGCAGCCCCGACAAGCAAGAGACCCAGTACTTC	CASSPDKQETQYF
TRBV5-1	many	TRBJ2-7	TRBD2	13	TGCGCCAGCAGCTCGGGACTAGCTGTCGAGCAGTACTTC	CASSSGLAVEQYF
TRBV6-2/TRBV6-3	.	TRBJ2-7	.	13	TGTGCCAGCACCGCCGGCGGTTTTTACGAGCAGTACTTC	CASTAGGFYEQYF
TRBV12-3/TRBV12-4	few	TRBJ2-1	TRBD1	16	TGTGCCAGCAGACGGGACAGGGAACAGCGTGTCAATGAGCAGTTCTTC	CASRRDREQRVNEQFF
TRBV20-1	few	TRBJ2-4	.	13	TGCAGTGCTAGTGGGATGACCAAAAACATTCAGTACTTC	CSASGMTKNIQYF
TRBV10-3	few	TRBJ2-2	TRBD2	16	TGTGCCATCAGTGGGACTAGCGGGAGTCGAACCGGGGAGCTGTTTTTT	CAISGTSGSRTGELFF
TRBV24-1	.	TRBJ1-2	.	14	TGTGCCACCAGTGATTCGGGGAAAGCCTATGGCTACACCTTC	CATSDSGKAYGYTF
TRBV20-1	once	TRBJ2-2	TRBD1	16	TGCAGTGCTAGAGTGGGGACAGGGTTGAGGTTCGGGGAGCTGTTTTTT	CSARVGTGLRFGELFF
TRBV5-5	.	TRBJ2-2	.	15	TGTGCCAGCAGCTTCGTAGTCAGCAACACCGGGGAGCTGTTTTTT	CASSFVVSNTGELFF
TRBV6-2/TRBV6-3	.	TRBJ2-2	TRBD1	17	TGTGCCAGCAGCCCTTCGGACAGGGCAATTGTGGCCGGGGAGCTGTTTTTT	CASSPSDRAIVAGELFF
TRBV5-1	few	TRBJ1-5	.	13	TGCGCCAGCAGCTTTGGGCAGGGTGGTGACCAGCATTTT	CASSFGQGGDQHF
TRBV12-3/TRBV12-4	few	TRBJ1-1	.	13	TGTGCCAGCAAAAGGCTTCAGGCCACTGAAGCTTTCTTT	CASKRLQATEAFF
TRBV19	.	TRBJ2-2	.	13	TGTGCCACGGCAGACCCGAACACCGGGGACCTGTTTTTT	CATADPNTGDLFF
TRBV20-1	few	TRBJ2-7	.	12	TGCAGTGCCACGATAAGCTCCTACGAGCAGTACTTC	CSATISSYEQYF
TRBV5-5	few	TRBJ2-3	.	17	TGTGCCAGCACCCAATTTTGGGACTCCTGGAGCACAGATACGCAGTATTTT	CASTQFWDSWSTDTQYF
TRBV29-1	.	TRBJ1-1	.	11	TGCAGCGCCGGAGTCGGAGGTGAAGCTTTCTTT	CSAGVGGEAFF
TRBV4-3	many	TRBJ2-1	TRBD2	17	TGCGCCAGCAGCCAAGATCGTTTTAGCGGGAGAGGGAATGAGCAGTTCTTC	CASSQDRFSGRGNEQFF
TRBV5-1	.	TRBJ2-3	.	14	TGCGCCAGCAGCTTTCCGGGAGAGCACGATACGCAGTATTTT	CASSFPGEHDTQYF
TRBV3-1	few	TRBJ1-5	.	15	TGTGCCAGCAGCCAAGGAATTGACAGCAATCAGCCCCAGCATTTT	CASSQGIDSNQPQHF
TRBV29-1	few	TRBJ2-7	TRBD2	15	TGCAGCGTTGGAGGGGCTAGCGGGCTGTCCTACGAGCAGTACTTC	CSVGGASGLSYEQYF
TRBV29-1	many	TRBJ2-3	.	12	TGCAGCGTTGTTGCTGGCGCAGATACGCAGTATTTT	CSVVAGADTQYF
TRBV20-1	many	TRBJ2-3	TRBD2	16	TGCAGTGCTCCCCTCCGACTAGCGGGATTCACAGATACGCAGTATTTT	CSAPLRLAGFTDTQYF
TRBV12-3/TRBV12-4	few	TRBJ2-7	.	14	TGTGCCAGCAGTTCCGGGGCGGTTTGGAGCGAGCAGTACTTC	CASSSGAVWSEQYF
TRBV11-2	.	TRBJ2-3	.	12	TGTGCCAGCAGCTTACTCCAAGGGACGCAGTATTTT	CASSLLQGTQYF